The entry below gives a single T cell receptor beta chain sequence along with its context. It lacks a known antigen. Base qualities are missing; no much larger clone stands one base away. The data are from a study of blood T cell repertoires in COVID-19 (dated by TCRdb to between 2020 and 2021). Describing the broader study: Samples covering the acute and convalescent phases of COVID-19 were provided by collaborators in the United States, Italy and Spain. The repertoires were made available in a free public database intended to serve as a resource for research on the immune response to SARS-CoV-2. The prospective study material was composed of cDNA or gDNA derived from T cells, B-cell-depleted T cells, or PBMCs. Where available, HLA class I and class II types were taken from metadata supplied by the sample provider and were not determined by assay-based typing. The samples were drawn from the first 160 participants of the ongoing ImmuneRACE study and from over 950 subjects provided by 6 global collaborators. The sample metadata nearly always contained a de-identified subject ID, COVID-19 status, age in years and sex. The dataset comprised deeply sampled blood TCRbeta repertoires from subjects exposed to, actively infected with, or recovered from COVID-19. The study at large found these results: The quantity of clinical and demographic metadata differed by source and by participant and was supplied without curation.

TCRbeta CDR3 regions were amplified from genomic DNA by means of the immunoSEQ Assay, a bias-controlled multiplex PCR. As for the original processing: The number of nucleated cells in each sample was estimated by amplification of reference gene primers within the assay. To quantify the absolute abundance of each unique TCRbeta CDR3 rearrangement, sequence reads were collapsed and filtered. For each sample, productive Simpson clonality was calculated by taking the square root of Simpson's diversity index across productive rearrangements. TCRdb holds this immuneACCESS table with in-frame rearrangements only. Some clones are missing; in checked studies, unresolved V genes explain under half, and the rest has no known cause. Clone size and the V and J calls come from that table; the DNA yielded D and trimming. Recorded for this sample are roughly 16,000 clones; 70% to 90% of them occurred a single time. Clones ranked in the top ten supply around half of the sample.

Each collaborating institution followed its own protocols to collect whole blood in K2EDTA tubes. For TCRbeta analysis, collaborators shipped samples in one of three forms: frozen whole blood, isolated PBMCs, or DNA extracted from either of those sample types. The germline V gene (reference sequence) supplies CDR1 LNHDA and CDR2 SQIVND. Inclusive of the bounding cysteine and phenylalanine, the CDR3 is 14 residues long. Only the CDR3 portion is preserved as DNA: 42 bases, with reading frame beginning at the first base. V lost 6 bases and J lost 4 bases, and the count of bases not matched to a germline gene is 7.

The receptor chain draws on TRBV19 and TRBJ2-3; TRBD1 lines up with 7 middle nucleotides. Sequenced sample: peripheral blood. This receptor was taken from a human donor in a cohort sampled during active COVID-19. The CDR3: CASRRQGGADTQYF. Read as DNA, the sequence is TGTGCCAGTAGGCGACAGGGTGGGGCAGATACGCAGTATTTT.